This entry lists 26 T cell receptor beta chains sequenced from one sample in a study of beta chain features in type 1 diabetes. Study-wide findings and caveats: Shortening of TCRB CDR3s, moderate but significant, appeared in all four CD4+ subsets of Type 1 diabetes patients.

The antigens of these receptors remain unknown. The investigators reverse transcribed all of the isolated RNA, so they sequenced expressed TCRB transcripts. Method: immunoSEQ multiplex PCR; TCRdb's copy keeps in-frame clones and lacks some. The sample shows 300,000 or so clones, approximately 13% of them seen only once. Sequenced: naive CD4+ T cells from blood. The origin of the receptors is a woman aged 18-30 years with type 1 diabetes.

V is TRBV18 and J is TRBJ2-1, with 7 bases matching TRBD2. This CDR3 region has 15 residues. Germline CDR1 and CDR2: KGHSH and LQKENI. J lost 6 bases, V lost 3 bases, and 8 bases had no gene match. The CDR3 protein is CASSPGLAEGNEQFF. In DNA form, the CDR3 reads TGTGCCAGCTCACCGGGCCTAGCGGAAGGCAATGAGCAGTTCTTC.

The CDR3 is CASSPRQAPNTEAFF. The CDR3 nucleotides read TGTGCCAGCAGCCCCAGACAGGCTCCGAACACTGAAGCTTTCTTT. This rearrangement joins TRBV9 to TRBJ1-1; D may be TRBD1 (6 bases). Trimming cost V 4 bases and J 1 base, with 14 bases left between them. CDR3 length equals 15 residues. Per germline, CDR1 SGDLS and CDR2 YYNGEE.

This clone was seen a handful of times. V usage is TRBV6-5 and J usage is TRBJ2-3, with 10 bases identical to TRBD1. CDR3 length: 15 amino acids. Unmatched junction bases numbered 19, after V lost 11 bases and J lost 11 bases. Germline CDR1 MNHEY, CDR2 SVGAGI. The CDR3 region is CASGPTGGIGLRQYF. For the CDR3, the DNA is TGTGCCTCAGGCCCGACAGGGGGCATAGGACTACGGCAGTATTTT.

This clone was observed a few times. The chain employs TRBV11-1 and TRBJ2-2; the D gene is possibly TRBD1 (5 bases). Germline V CDR1 and CDR2: SGHAT, FQDESV (reference sequence). Trimming removed 5 bases from V and 5 bases from J, with 15 bases in between. CDR3 size: 15 residues. This CDR3 reads CASSGRWGSTGELFF. The CDR3, as DNA: TGTGCCAGCAGCGGAAGGTGGGGCAGTACCGGGGAGCTGTTTTTT.

The chain recombines TRBV29-1 with TRBJ1-5; D might be TRBD1 (5 bases). Per the germline V gene, CDR1 is SQVTM and CDR2 is ANQGSEA. The germline V and J ends were trimmed by 3 bases and 7 bases, with 13 bases remaining between them. The CDR3 loop spans 13 amino acids. CDR3 nucleotides: TGCAGCGTTGAGGGGGGATTTGGACAGCCCCAGCATTTT. This encodes CSVEGGFGQPQHF. Full variable domain (outside the CDR3, taken from reference TRBV29-1 and TRBJ1-5): SAVISQKPSRDICQRGTSLTIQCQVDSQVTMMFWYRQQPGQSLTLIATANQGSEATYESGFVIDKFPISRPNLTFSTLTVSNMSPEDSSIYLCSVEGGFGQPQHFGDGTRLSIL.

This clone has a handful of counts. The CDR3 is CTTSPGRPNQPQHF. In DNA, the CDR3 is TGCACCACCTCACCCGGGAGGCCCAATCAGCCCCAGCATTTT. This rearrangement joins TRBV1 to TRBJ1-5. TRBV1 is noted as a pseudogene. This CDR3 is 14 amino acids long.

This clone was counted a few times. In DNA form, the CDR3 reads TGTGCCAGCTCACCACCGTTAGGAGCGGGAGGTATCTTCTCTGGGGCCAACGTCCTGACTTTC. This codes for CASSPPLGAGGIFSGANVLTF. The chain employs TRBV18 and TRBJ2-6; 9 bases fit TRBD2. This CDR3 is 21 amino acids long. The germline V gene encodes CDR1 KGHSH and CDR2 LQKENI. The trim removed 0 bases at V and 0 bases at J, leaving 12 bases unmatched. Using reference TRBV18 and TRBJ2-6 for the parts outside the CDR3, the full variable domain is NAGVMQNPRHLVRRRGQEARLRCSPMKGHSHVYWYRQLPEEGLKFMVYLQKENIIDESGMPKERFSAEFPKEGPSILRIQQVVRGDSAAYFCASSPPLGAGGIFSGANVLTFGAGSRLTVL.

The chain links TRBV27 to TRBJ1-1; 11 nucleotides match TRBD1. The CDR3 is 15 amino acids. V lost 8 bases to trimming and J lost 7 bases; unmatched junction nucleotides: 12. Germline V gene sequence: CDR1 MNHEY, CDR2 SMNVEV (reference sequence). CDR3 sequence: CASGPYRDRGGEAFF. Here the CDR3 DNA reads TGTGCCAGCGGACCATACCGGGACAGGGGGGGTGAAGCTTTCTTT.

This clone has more than one count but fewer than ten. The J gene is TRBJ1-5, the V gene TRBV7-2; the D is unclear. Per the germline V gene, CDR1 is SGHTA and CDR2 is FQGNSA. This CDR3 is built from 15 residues. Trimming removed 2 bases from V and 7 bases from J, with 15 bases in between. The CDR3 DNA reads TGTGCCAGCAGCTTAAGAGGTCGGGGTGAGCAGCCCCAGCATTTT. It codes for CASSLRGRGEQPQHF.

This sequence joins TRBV5-6 and TRBJ2-7, with a tentative D call TRBD1 (5 bases). The V gene's germline CDR1 is SGHDT and CDR2 YYEEEE. The CDR3 totals 14 residues. V lost 0 bases to trimming and J lost 3 bases, with 10 bases between them. The CDR3 bases are TGTGCCAGCAGCTTGGGACAGTTACTCTACGAGCAGTACGTC. This codes for CASSLGQLLYEQYV.

This clone has only a few counts. The gene calls are TRBV9 and TRBJ2-1; D perhaps matches TRBD2 (5 bases). CDR1 is SGDLS, CDR2 YYNGEE, per germline. V was pared by 0 bases and J by 8 bases, with 9 bases between. The CDR3 consists of 13 residues. Written as DNA, the CDR3 is TGTGCCAGCAGCGTAGTTCCTAGCCATGAGCAGTTCTTC. It encodes CASSVVPSHEQFF. The full variable domain, in which reference TRBV9 and TRBJ2-1 provide the parts outside the CDR3, is DSGVTQTPKHLITATGQRVTLRCSPRSGDLSVYWYQQSLDQGLQFLIQYYNGEERAKGNILERFSAQQFPDLHSELNLSSLELGDSALYFCASSVVPSHEQFFGPGTRLTVL.

The CDR3 protein is CARSNQGGSMNTEAFF. In nucleotides, the CDR3 is TGTGCCCGCTCCAATCAGGGGGGCTCCATGAACACTGAAGCTTTCTTT. The chain has TRBV2 and TRBJ1-1; 7 bases fit TRBD1. V lost 11 bases and J lost 0; bases outside the gene matches: 15. The CDR3 runs 16 residues. Germline V CDR1 and CDR2: SNHLY, FYNNEI. The variable domain in full, with the rest retrieved from reference TRBV2 and TRBJ1-1, is EPEVTQTPSHQVTQMGQEVILRCVPISNHLYFYWYRQILGQKVEFLVSFYNNEISEKSEIFDDQFSVERPDGSNFTLKIRSTKLEDSAMYFCARSNQGGSMNTEAFFGQGTRLTVV.

This clone has just a few counts. J is TRBJ1-2 and V is TRBV7-2; D remains unclear. Deletions cut 5 bases from V and 1 base from J, with 14 bases between. The CDR3 is 15 residues long. Germline CDR1 is SGHTA and CDR2 is FQGNSA. CDR3 nucleotides: TGTGCCAGCAGCAAGACCGTCACAGTTAACTATGGCTACACCTTC. Its translation: CASSKTVTVNYGYTF.

This clone was detected only a few times. The chain recombines TRBV4-2 with TRBJ2-1, with 12 nucleotides matching TRBD2. The CDR3 extends over 17 amino acids. J was trimmed by 0 bases and V by 5 bases; bases with no gene match: 5. In germline, CDR1 is LGHNA, CDR2 YNFKEQ. The CDR3 here is CASSDRLAGDSYNEQFF. CDR3 DNA: TGTGCCAGCAGCGACCGACTAGCGGGGGACTCCTACAATGAGCAGTTCTTC.

V and J are TRBV5-1 and TRBJ2-7; TRBD1 agrees at 8 bases. J lost 5 bases, V lost 1 base, and 5 bases had no gene match. Germline CDR1 is SGHRS and CDR2 is YFSETQ. The CDR3 runs 14 residues. CDR3 region: CASSLMGQDDEQYF. CDR3 in DNA: TGCGCCAGCAGCTTGATGGGACAGGACGACGAGCAGTACTTC.

This clone was observed a few times. The chain employs TRBV13 and TRBJ1-1, with TRBD1 matching 8 bases. Germline V gene lookup returns CDR1 PRHDT and CDR2 FYEKMQ (reference sequence). J lost 10 bases, V lost 5 bases, and 12 bases had no gene match. This CDR3 has 14 amino acids. The CDR3 nucleotides are TGTGCCAGCAGCCCCCCGACAGGGGTAGTCGGAGCTTTCTTT. The encoded protein is CASSPPTGVVGAFF.

This clone was recorded a few times. V usage is TRBV5-1 and J usage is TRBJ2-1; no clear D gene. The CDR3 contains 14 residues. V was clipped by 1 base and J by 8 bases, with 13 bases between them. The germline V gene has CDR1 SGHRS and CDR2 YFSETQ. CDR3 amino acids: CASSLMNPRDEQFF. The DNA of the CDR3 is TGCGCCAGCAGCTTGATGAACCCCCGGGATGAGCAGTTCTTC. The full variable domain, with the rest looked up from reference TRBV5-1 and TRBJ2-1, is KAGVTQTPRYLIKTRGQQVTLSCSPISGHRSVSWYQQTPGQGLQFLFEYFSETQRNKGNFPGRFSGRQFSNSRSEMNVSTLELGDSALYLCASSLMNPRDEQFFGPGTRLTVL.

This clone was seen a few times. The chain joins TRBV2 to TRBJ1-1; D possibly corresponds to TRBD1 (5 bases). Looked up from germline, CDR1 is SNHLY and CDR2 is FYNNEI. Trimming took off 4 bases at V and 0 bases at J, with 9 bases between the two ends. The CDR3 is 14 residues long. CDR3 DNA: TGTGCCAGCAGTGGGGGCGGCTTGAACACTGAAGCTTTCTTT. Amino acids: CASSGGGLNTEAFF.

The chain combines TRBV7-2 with TRBJ2-1, with 10 bases identical to TRBD2. J gave up 4 bases and V 1 base, and 4 bases lay outside the gene matches. Germline V gives CDR1 SGHTA, CDR2 FQGNSA. The CDR3 contains 16 residues. The DNA of the CDR3 is TGTGCCAGCAGCTTAGTGGCAGCGGGAGGGTACAATGAGCAGTTCTTC. As protein: CASSLVAAGGYNEQFF.

The chain employs TRBV7-2 and TRBJ1-1, with 7 bases matching TRBD1. The germline V gene has CDR1 SGHTA and CDR2 FQGNSA. CDR3 length: 16 residues. V shed 1 base, J shed 7 bases, and the junction held 12 bases outside the gene matches. This chain's CDR3 is CASSLDIGQVGSEAFF. Written as DNA, the CDR3 is TGTGCCAGCAGCTTAGATATCGGACAGGTGGGGAGTGAAGCTTTCTTT.

This clone has more than one count but fewer than ten. The chain carries TRBV27 and TRBJ2-3, with a tentative D call TRBD2 (6 bases). The V gene lost 7 bases and the J gene lost 4 bases, with 15 bases spanning the gap. The CDR3 spans 14 residues. Germline lookup yields CDR1 MNHEY and CDR2 SMNVEV (reference sequence). The CDR3 spells CASTRAGSADTQYF. For the CDR3, the DNA is TGTGCCAGCACCCGGGCGGGAAGCGCAGATACGCAGTATTTT.

This chain connects TRBV28 to TRBJ2-7, with no clear D. The germline V gene has CDR1 MDHEN and CDR2 SYDVKM. V dropped 5 bases and J dropped 6 bases, with 20 bases sitting between them. This CDR3 is built from 15 residues. The CDR3 region is CASSTVGQPPIEQYF. DNA of the CDR3: TGTGCCAGCAGTACCGTGGGCCAACCCCCCATCGAGCAGTACTTC.

This clone was recorded a few times. The genes are TRBV5-4 and TRBJ2-3; D call uncertain. Trimming took off 0 bases at V and 5 bases at J, with 10 bases between the two ends. This CDR3 has 14 residues. Germline V gene sequence: CDR1 SGHNT, CDR2 YYREEE (reference sequence). This chain's CDR3 is CASSLVPSGDTQYF. DNA of the CDR3: TGTGCCAGCAGCTTGGTGCCTAGTGGAGATACGCAGTATTTT.

V and J are TRBV7-9 and TRBJ2-7; D remains unclear. Germline V gene lookup returns CDR1 SEHNR and CDR2 FQNEAQ (reference sequence). The V end lost 3 bases, the J end lost 2 bases, and 14 bases lay between the germline ends. The CDR3 spans 15 residues. The CDR3 reads CASSFGSGTTYEQYV. Written as DNA, the CDR3 is TGTGCCAGCAGCTTTGGATCGGGTACCACCTACGAGCAGTACGTC.

This clone was seen a few times. In nucleotides, the CDR3 is TGTGCCAGCAGTTCTGGGACAGGGCCCTCGTCCCAGTACTTC. This translates into CASSSGTGPSSQYF. The chain has TRBV28 and TRBJ2-5, with TRBD1 identical over 9 bases. The CDR3 totals 14 residues. Germline values: CDR1 MDHEN, CDR2 SYDVKM. V lost 4 bases and J lost 9; bases outside the gene matches: 9.

This clone has more than one count but fewer than ten. V usage is TRBV30 and J usage is TRBJ1-2, with 7 positions matching TRBD1. The V segment lost 4 bases and the J segment 6 bases; nucleotides outside the gene matches: 8. CDR1 is GTSNPN and CDR2 is SVGIG in the germline V gene (reference sequence). This CDR3 comprises 13 residues. The CDR3 is CAWTETGVHGYTF. The CDR3 coding sequence is TGTGCCTGGACTGAAACAGGGGTCCATGGCTACACCTTC.